These 9 T cell receptor beta chains came from one sample sequenced in a study of T cells expressing NK-cell markers. TCRdb re-called the 5' RACE reads; one entry per CDR3 protein, DNA not given. Its table lists 160,000 or so distinct CDR3 sequences. The specimen sequenced was blood T cells: a sorted CD56 or NKG2C T cell subset, CD4+ or CD8+ T cells, or bulk PBMC T cells (not recorded which). Receptor source: a woman between 18 and 69 years old in good health.

V is TRBV7-9 and J is TRBJ1-6. Germline V gene data show CDR1 as SEHNR and CDR2 as FQNEAQ (reference sequence). The CDR3 runs 14 residues. The CDR3 protein is CASSLLIGVSPLHF.

This sequence joins TRBV27 and TRBJ2-2; the TCRdb D gene call, TRBD2, has no DNA to confirm it. From germline, CDR1 is MNHEY and CDR2 SMNVEV (reference sequence). The CDR3 length is 15 residues. CDR3 sequence reads: CASTPTSEYTGELFF.

V is TRBV4-1 and J is TRBJ2-7; the TRBD2 assignment by TCRdb is unverifiable without DNA. Germline V CDR1 and CDR2: MGHRA, YSYEKL. The CDR3 loop spans 18 amino acids. The CDR3 loop reads CASSQEVGRDSLYRQQYF.

The chain is built from TRBV7-8 and TRBJ1-2. This CDR3 comprises 15 residues. From germline, CDR1 is SGHVS and CDR2 FQNEAQ. The CDR3 region is CASSSLRHLNYGYTF.

The chain is built from TRBV27 and TRBJ2-7; the D gene TCRdb calls, TRBD1, cannot be checked with no DNA. The CDR3 is 18 residues long. Germline assignment: CDR1 MNHEY and CDR2 SMNVEV (reference sequence). Here the CDR3 reads CASSFRVADLSGSYEQYF.

The chain employs TRBV5-1 and TRBJ1-2; TCRdb lists TRBD1, though no DNA is available to test this call. This CDR3 has 14 amino acids. Germline CDR1 reads SGHRS; CDR2 reads YFSETQ. The CDR3 loop is CASSLGQGAYGYTF.

The J gene is TRBJ1-2, the V gene TRBV13; without DNA, the TCRdb call of TRBD1 cannot be checked. The CDR3 totals 14 residues. The germline V gene encodes CDR1 PRHDT and CDR2 FYEKMQ (reference sequence). CDR3 region: CASSTRGLDYGYTF.

J is TRBJ1-1 and V is TRBV9; with no DNA, the TCRdb D assignment of TRBD1 cannot be verified. Germline V gene sequence: CDR1 SGDLS, CDR2 YYNGEE. The CDR3 covers 14 residues. Here the CDR3 reads CASSVGGQDFEAFF.

The CDR3 loop is CASSHQTGTGPYNEQFF. The V gene is TRBV4-1, the J gene TRBJ2-1; TCRdb gives TRBD1 as the D gene, but with no DNA this cannot be confirmed. Germline V gene lookup returns CDR1 MGHRA and CDR2 YSYEKL. The CDR3 is 17 amino acids.